Included here is one T cell receptor (beta chain) sequence, with context. What it recognizes is unknown. This sample stems from a study of shared clonotypes between healthy human individuals. Germline assignment: CDR1 SGHVS and CDR2 FNYEAQ. The CDR3 loop spans 16 amino acids. With 3 bases removed from V and 3 bases from J, the gap between germline ends came to 18 bases. The study's findings and limits: Researchers sampled blood only, noting tissue repertoires likely differ. Sequencing depth was a factor that was expected to affect clonotype sharing among donors.

Some clones are missing from TCRdb's copy, which holds only in-frame ones; the method was immunoSEQ multiplex PCR. This sample carries more than 400,000 clones, 90% to 97% of them seen once, and the ten largest clones take 0.05% to 0.07%. This TCR derives from a woman in her thirties in good health. The chain employs TRBV7-6 and TRBJ2-7, with a tentative D call TRBD2 (5 bases). Sample: naive CD4+ T cells sorted from blood. Described subset: CD45RA+ positively selected. The CDR3 protein is CASSFDPTAAYYEQYF. The CDR3 nucleotides read TGTGCCAGCAGCTTCGACCCCACAGCGGCCTACTACGAGCAGTACTTC.